This T cell receptor beta chain stems from a study of control samples from healthy donors and cancer patients. The protocol was immunoSEQ multiplex PCR, while the TCRdb copy is restricted to in-frame clones and leaves out a portion. The sample has tens of thousands of clones; 85% to 90% are singletons. The germline gives CDR1 LNHDA, CDR2 SQIVND (reference sequence). Trimming cost V 3 bases and J 6 bases, with 18 bases left between them. This CDR3 is 15 amino acids long. The V call is TRBV19, the J call TRBJ2-7; D unresolved. The receptor was derived from a woman aged 60-75 years with head and neck cancer. The sample comprised PBMCs. CDR3 coding DNA: TGTGCCAGTAGTATTCGGGCCCCCATAGGATCCGAGCAGTACTTC. Translation: CASSIRAPIGSEQYF.